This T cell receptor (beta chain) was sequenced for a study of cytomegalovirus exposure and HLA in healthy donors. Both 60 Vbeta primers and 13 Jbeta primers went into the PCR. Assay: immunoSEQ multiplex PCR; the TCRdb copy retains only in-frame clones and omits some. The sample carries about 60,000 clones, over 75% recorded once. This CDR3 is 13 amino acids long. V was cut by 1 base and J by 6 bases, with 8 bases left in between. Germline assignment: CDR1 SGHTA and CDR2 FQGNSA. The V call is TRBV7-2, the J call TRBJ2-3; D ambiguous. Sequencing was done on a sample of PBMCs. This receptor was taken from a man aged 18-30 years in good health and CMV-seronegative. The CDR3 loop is CASSLGLIDTQYF. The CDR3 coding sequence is TGTGCCAGCAGCTTAGGACTGATCGATACGCAGTATTTT. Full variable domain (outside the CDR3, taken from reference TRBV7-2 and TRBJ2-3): GAGVSQSPSNKVTEKGKDVELRCDPISGHTALYWYRQSLGQGLEFLIYFQGNSAPDKSGLPSDRFSAERTGGSVSTLTIQRTQQEDSAVYLCASSLGLIDTQYFGPGTRLTVL.